This T cell receptor (beta chain) comes out of a study of high-grade serous ovarian cancer treatment subgroups (dated by TCRdb to 2020 to 2022). Regarding the complete study: On average, each sample produced some 15,000 sequencing reads and over 6,000 unique TCR beta rearrangements. The study examined TCR beta repertoires in high-grade serous ovarian cancer patients who were grouped under a laparoscopic triage algorithm by complete gross resection or by neoadjuvant chemotherapy response. The approximately 30-patient cohort included ten or so patients with no residual disease after primary surgery (R0), ten or so excellent NACT responders, and ten or so poor NACT responders. Each patient contributed one primary tumor and two metastatic tumor samples, giving some 90 samples in total.

Collection of tumor samples took place before definitive surgery or chemotherapy. The MD Anderson Biospecimen Extraction Resource handled genomic DNA extraction, while the MD Anderson Cancer Genomics Laboratory carried out the TCR sequencing. The germline V gene sets CDR1 to SNHLY and CDR2 to FYNNEI. From its cysteine to its phenylalanine, the CDR3 spans 13 amino acids. Only the CDR3 region is kept as DNA, spanning 39 bases read in frame from base 1. V is cut back by 8 bases and J by 2 bases, with 4 bases in the junction unmatched. The paper as a whole reports these results and caveats: Tumors from the same patient had repertoire similarity ranging from 0.11 to 0.79, while tumors from different patients showed almost no similarity. Because bulk tumor TCR sequencing provided no spatial information, insight into HGSC tumor complexity and diversity was limited. TCR clonal relatedness showed a positive correlation with neoantigen level and a trend toward positive correlation with copy number variation and mutation load from whole-genome sequencing. TCR repertoire analyses focused on CDR3; CDR1 and CDR2 were not analyzed.

High-throughput TCR profiling via ImmunoSEQ was performed on the approximately 90 tumor samples. Per the source publication's procedure: The repertoire diversity metrics included richness (unique productive sequences), clonality, evenness and relatedness, and the Bhattacharyya coefficient was used to measure similarity between samples. A sensitivity analysis excluded TCRs with fewer than two reads and gave consistent conclusions. Not all clones reach the TCRdb copy of this immuneACCESS table, which keeps in-frame sequences only. Checked studies attribute under half of the gap to unresolved V genes and leave the rest unexplained. That table gives V, J and clone size, and the DNA gave D and trimming. This sample is represented by 10,000 to 12,000 clones; roughly four fifths of them were singletons. Of the sample, around 6.6% falls within the top ten clones. This clone was recorded only once. No antigen is known for it. No quality values exist for individual bases; no much larger clone is one base distant.

Recombination linked TRBV2 to TRBJ2-7, and TRBD1 aligns with 9 junction nucleotides. The sequencing sample was made of tumor tissue. This TCR derives from a human donor with high-grade serous ovarian cancer. For the CDR3, the sequence is CASGGQGTYEQYF. The DNA sequence is TGTGCCAGCGGAGGACAGGGGACCTACGAGCAGTACTTC. When the CDR3 is completed using the reference TRBV2 and TRBJ2-7 genes on either side, the full variable domain is EPEVTQTPSHQVTQMGQEVILRCVPISNHLYFYWYRQILGQKVEFLVSFYNNEISEKSEIFDDQFSVERPDGSNFTLKIRSTKLEDSAMYFCASGGQGTYEQYFGPGTRLTVT.